This T cell receptor beta chain was sequenced in a study of T cells in localized non-small cell lung cancer. Broader study findings: As only one tumor region underwent sequencing, heterogeneity remains possible. Exceeding tumor, uninvolved adjacent lung had the highest T cell clonality.

About this clone: The antigen is not known.

TCRdb keeps only in-frame clones here, not all; method: immunoSEQ multiplex PCR. This sample has a few thousand clones, with less than 25% found just once. Sequenced here: normal lung tissue next to the tumor, sampled before any cancer treatment. This TCR was sampled from a male donor aged 60 or over with stage I lung adenocarcinoma.

This chain's CDR3 is CASRLTGRGTGELFF. The CDR3 DNA follows: TGTGCCAGCAGATTGACAGGGCGGGGCACCGGGGAGCTGTTTTTT. The chain recombines TRBV11-3 with TRBJ2-2, with a tentative D call TRBD1 (7 bases). From germline, CDR1 is SGHNT and CDR2 YENEEA. The CDR3 length is 15 residues. V was shortened by 6 bases and J by 4 bases, with 15 bases between the two germline ends.